These 32 T cell receptor beta chains were all obtained from the same sample, sequenced in a study of T-cell memory formation after mild COVID-19. TCRdb called the 5' RACE reads again in MiXCR, with one record for every CDR3 protein. The sample gives more than 350,000 distinct CDR3 sequences, 20% to 25% of which show up once; under 15% is in the top ten. Sequencing used PBMCs or a T cell subset sorted from them (not recorded which). These receptors originate from an adult woman who had mild COVID-19 (a few samples of this study predate the infection). Cell type and time point are not known.

This clonotype was detected a few times. The chain joins TRBV11-2 to TRBJ2-7; a possible D gene is TRBD1 (6 bases). The V end was cut by 1 base, the J end by 7 bases, with 11 bases between. Germline V gene data show CDR1 as SGHAT and CDR2 as FQNNGV. This CDR3 is built from 13 residues. The chain's CDR3 is CASSLAVTGEQYF. In DNA, the CDR3 is TGTGCCAGCAGCTTAGCAGTAACAGGGGAGCAGTACTTC.

This clonotype was detected only a few times. The V and J genes are TRBV7-2 and TRBJ2-5; unclear D gene. Germline V gene data show CDR1 as SGHTA and CDR2 as FQGNSA. The CDR3 sequence is 11 residues long. V lost 3 bases and J 6 bases, leaving 5 bases between the germline ends. The CDR3 DNA sequence: TGTGCCAGCAGCTTGGCGAAGACCCAGTACTTC. Residues: CASSLAKTQYF.

This clonotype turned up a few times. The chain combines TRBV7-9 with TRBJ2-7, with D perhaps TRBD2 (6 bases). CDR3 length: 14 amino acids. Between the trimmed V and J ends, which lost 6 bases and 7 bases, there was a span of 19 bases. Germline assignment: CDR1 SEHNR and CDR2 FQNEAQ (reference sequence). CDR3 DNA: TGTGCCAGCAGTGGGGGGTTGAACTACGAAGAGCAGTACTTC. This encodes CASSGGLNYEEQYF.

The chain employs TRBV2 and TRBJ1-1; D is perhaps TRBD1 (5 bases). The CDR3 is 14 amino acids. Germline V gene data show CDR1 as SNHLY and CDR2 as FYNNEI. V was trimmed by 6 bases and J by 4 bases, leaving 15 bases between them. This chain's CDR3 is CASRRGDGGTEAFF. CDR3 in DNA: TGTGCCAGCAGGCGGGGGGATGGAGGCACTGAAGCTTTCTTT.

This chain uses TRBV2 with TRBJ2-3; 7 bases line up with TRBD2. Germline CDR1 is SNHLY and CDR2 is FYNNEI. The CDR3 totals 19 residues. The V gene end was trimmed by 6 bases and the J gene end by 1 base; junction bases not matched to a gene: 19. The CDR3 loop reads CASSLLRRRRESGTDTQYF. In DNA form, the CDR3 reads TGTGCCAGCAGCCTCCTGAGGAGGAGGCGGGAGTCGGGCACAGATACGCAGTATTTT.

The rearrangement links TRBV20-1 to TRBJ1-4; TRBD1 is a possible D gene (6 bases). This CDR3 comprises 17 residues. Germline V CDR1 and CDR2: DFQATT, SNEGSKA (reference sequence). Deletions cut 1 base from V and 0 bases from J, with 15 bases between. For the CDR3, the DNA is TGCAGTGCTAGAGGGACAGAATATAAGGCAACTAATGAAAAACTGTTTTTT. It translates to CSARGTEYKATNEKLFF.

The V gene is TRBV6-6, the J gene TRBJ1-2; TRBD1 might be the D (5 bases). Trimming pared 10 bases from V and 5 bases from J, leaving 20 bases between. The germline gives CDR1 MNHNY, CDR2 SVGAGI (reference sequence). The CDR3 has 14 residues. In nucleotides, the CDR3 is TGTGCCACTGGGGAGGGCGGACACTTTTATGGCTACACCTTC. Protein product: CATGEGGHFYGYTF.

The chain couples TRBV18 to TRBJ2-6, with TRBD1 as a possible D gene (6 bases). The CDR3 spans 19 residues. Germline V gene lookup returns CDR1 KGHSH and CDR2 LQKENI. V was shortened by 0 bases and J by 2 bases, with 17 bases between the two germline ends. The CDR3: CASSPPVGGRGPGANVLTF. CDR3 DNA: TGTGCCAGCTCACCACCGGTTGGGGGCAGGGGCCCTGGGGCCAACGTCCTGACTTTC. Full variable domain (outside the CDR3, taken from reference TRBV18 and TRBJ2-6): NAGVMQNPRHLVRRRGQEARLRCSPMKGHSHVYWYRQLPEEGLKFMVYLQKENIIDESGMPKERFSAEFPKEGPSILRIQQVVRGDSAAYFCASSPPVGGRGPGANVLTFGAGSRLTVL.

The genes are TRBV18 and TRBJ1-5, with a tentative D call TRBD1 (6 bases). The length of the CDR3 is 14 residues. Per the germline V gene, CDR1 is KGHSH and CDR2 is LQKENI. Trimming shortened V by 5 bases and J by 6 bases, and 14 bases separated the two germline ends. The CDR3 here is CASSSAGTFQPQHF. The DNA for the CDR3 is TGTGCCAGCTCATCTGCCGGGACATTTCAGCCCCAGCATTTT.

This clonotype has a handful of counts. The rearrangement uses TRBV4-2 and TRBJ2-3, with D uncertain. This CDR3 contains 13 residues. Germline CDR1 and CDR2: LGHNA and YNFKEQ. Trimming removed 1 base from V and 4 bases from J, with 6 bases in between. CDR3 sequence: CASSQVQADTQYF. The CDR3 nucleotides read TGTGCCAGCAGCCAAGTTCAGGCAGATACGCAGTATTTT.

The chain is built from TRBV14 and TRBJ1-1; D not resolved. V lost 0 bases and J 5 bases, leaving 10 bases between the germline ends. The CDR3 is made up of 14 amino acids. Germline CDR1 is SGHDN and CDR2 is FVKESK. CDR3: CASSQETPGTEAFF. The CDR3 DNA sequence: TGTGCCAGCAGCCAAGAAACCCCGGGTACTGAAGCTTTCTTT.

This chain joins TRBV12-3 or TRBV12-4 and TRBJ2-1; D not resolved. V was clipped by 4 bases and J by 6 bases, with 10 bases between them. CDR3 length: 13 residues. The CDR3 DNA sequence: TGTGCCAGCAGTTCGAACCCCGGCAATGAGCAGTTCTTC. It yields the protein CASSSNPGNEQFF.

This clonotype was seen a single time. The chain recombines TRBV4-1 with TRBJ2-7; 7 bases are shared with TRBD1. This CDR3 region has 15 residues. V shed 1 base and J 2 bases; nucleotides not matched to a gene: 5. Germline V gene lookup returns CDR1 MGHRA and CDR2 YSYEKL. The chain's CDR3 is CASSQGTGNTYEQYF. CDR3 DNA sequence: TGCGCCAGCAGCCAAGGGACAGGCAACACCTACGAGCAGTACTTC.

The chain has TRBV12-5 and TRBJ2-2; 9 nucleotides line up with TRBD2. The CDR3 covers 15 residues. J was trimmed by 4 bases and V by 8 bases; bases with no gene match: 8. The germline gives CDR1 LGHNT, CDR2 FRNRAP. CDR3 in amino acids: CASSSVAGVTGELFF. CDR3 bases: TGTGCTAGTTCATCGGTAGCGGGGGTCACCGGGGAGCTGTTTTTT.

This clonotype has more than one count but fewer than ten. V gene TRBV6-1 combines with J gene TRBJ2-2, with D possibly being TRBD1 (5 bases). V was cut by 7 bases and J by 0 bases, with 9 bases left in between. Germline CDR1 MNHNS, CDR2 SASEGT. The CDR3 runs to 14 residues. Here the CDR3 DNA reads TGTGCCAGCAAGGGGATGCCGAACACCGGGGAGCTGTTTTTT. This sequence encodes CASKGMPNTGELFF.

This clonotype was counted between two and nine times. The CDR3, as DNA: TGTGCCAGCAGCTTGGAGCCAGTGATGAACACTGAAGCTTTCTTT. This sequence encodes CASSLEPVMNTEAFF. V gene TRBV7-2 combines with J gene TRBJ1-1; D uncertain. The CDR3 is made up of 15 amino acids. Trimming removed 3 bases at V and 0 bases at J, with 11 bases between. Germline CDR1 reads SGHTA; CDR2 reads FQGNSA.

In nucleotides, the CDR3 is TGTGCCAGCTCACCTCCCAGGCCCGCCTACGAGCAGTACTTC. This sequence encodes CASSPPRPAYEQYF. This chain links TRBV18 with TRBJ2-7; unclear D gene. This CDR3 region has 14 residues. CDR1 and CDR2 from the germline V gene are KGHSH and LQKENI. The ends were cut back, 3 bases at V and 2 bases at J, with 11 bases in the middle.

This clonotype was seen a handful of times. The CDR3 nucleotides are TGTGCCAGCAGGCCTCAGAATAATCTCTACGAGCAGTACTTC. It codes for CASRPQNNLYEQYF. The chain links TRBV12-3 or TRBV12-4 to TRBJ2-7; no reliable D call. The length of the CDR3 is 14 residues. V lost 6 bases to trimming and J lost 3 bases, with 15 bases between them.

CDR3 nucleotide sequence: TGTGCCAGCAGTTACGGGCTTAGCACAGATACGCAGTATTTT. Its translation: CASSYGLSTDTQYF. The V and J genes are TRBV6-6 and TRBJ2-3; D is ambiguous. Germline V gene lookup returns CDR1 MNHNY and CDR2 SVGAGI (reference sequence). This CDR3 comprises 14 residues. V was clipped by 2 bases and J by 0 bases, with 6 bases between them.

The rearrangement uses TRBV10-3 and TRBJ2-2; 7 bases are a match to TRBD1. The junction had 4 bases not matched to a gene; V was cut back by 4 bases and J by 5 bases. The CDR3 is made up of 14 amino acids. CDR1 and CDR2 from the germline V gene are ENHRY and SYGVKD. The CDR3 loop is CAISGDSWTGELFF. CDR3 in DNA: TGTGCCATCAGTGGGGACAGTTGGACCGGGGAGCTGTTTTTT.

The table lists this clonotype with a few counts. The V call is TRBV5-5, the J call TRBJ2-5; perhaps TRBD2 as D (5 bases). Germline lookup yields CDR1 SGHKS and CDR2 YYEKEE (reference sequence). Between the trimmed V and J ends, which lost 2 bases and 5 bases, there was a span of 16 bases. This CDR3 comprises 15 residues. The CDR3 nucleotides are TGTGCCAGCAGCTTAAAAGTTCGGGAAAGGGAGACCCAGTACTTC. The encoded protein is CASSLKVRERETQYF. The variable domain in full, with the rest retrieved from reference TRBV5-5 and TRBJ2-5, is DAGVTQSPTHLIKTRGQQVTLRCSPISGHKSVSWYQQVLGQGPQFIFQYYEKEERGRGNFPDRFSARQFPNYSSELNVNALLLGDSALYLCASSLKVRERETQYFGPGTRLLVL.

The chain joins TRBV7-9 to TRBJ1-2, with a tentative D call TRBD1 (5 bases). This CDR3 has 13 amino acids. The V end lost 1 base, the J end lost 6 bases, and 9 bases lay between the germline ends. Per the germline V gene, CDR1 is SEHNR and CDR2 is FQNEAQ (reference sequence). The CDR3 is CASSLDKGNGYTF. CDR3 nucleotide sequence: TGTGCCAGCAGCTTAGACAAGGGGAATGGCTACACCTTC.

The genes are TRBV5-1 and TRBJ2-2, with TRBD2 matching 7 bases. Germline V lookup: CDR1 SGHRS, CDR2 YFSETQ. V was pared by 1 base and J by 8 bases, with 11 bases of the junction left unmatched. The CDR3 loop spans 16 amino acids. This CDR3 is CASSLTAGVIRGELFF. The DNA for the CDR3 is TGCGCCAGCAGCTTGACGGCGGGAGTTATCCGAGGGGAGCTGTTTTTT.

The chain recombines TRBV5-5 with TRBJ2-1; the D is unclear. CDR3 length equals 11 residues. Germline values: CDR1 SGHKS, CDR2 YYEKEE (reference sequence). The ends were cut back, 0 bases at V and 13 bases at J, with 8 bases in the middle. This chain's CDR3 is CASSLGVRQFF. For the CDR3, the DNA is TGTGCCAGCAGCTTGGGGGTGAGACAGTTCTTC.

This chain connects TRBV9 to TRBJ2-1; the match to TRBD2 covers 8 bases. The CDR3 has 17 amino acids. V dropped 3 bases and J dropped 1; count of bases not matched to a gene: 9. The germline gives CDR1 SGDLS, CDR2 YYNGEE. The CDR3 sequence is CASSERGLDPSYNEQFF. CDR3 in DNA: TGTGCCAGCAGCGAGCGGGGACTAGACCCGTCCTACAATGAGCAGTTCTTC.

A remark on this clonotype: This may be a read error, as it is one base from a much larger clone. The conserved phenylalanine or tryptophan is not found at the CDR3 terminus, so this likely reflects a read error. The rearrangement joins TRBV24-1 to TRBJ2-1, with 10 bases that match TRBD2. J gave up 6 bases and V 5 bases, and 18 bases lay outside the gene matches. This CDR3 contains 19 residues. Per the germline V gene, CDR1 is KGHDR and CDR2 is SFDVKD. The CDR3 DNA reads as TGTGCCACCAGTGCCAGTCAGAGAGAAGCGGGAGGGCCGAGCAATGAGCAGTTCTCC. It translates to CATSASQREAGGPSNEQFS.

This chain uses TRBV7-3 with TRBJ1-1, with 8 bases that match TRBD1. Germline V CDR1 and CDR2: SGHTA, FQGTGA. The V segment lost 0 bases and the J segment 0 bases; nucleotides outside the gene matches: 0. This CDR3 is built from 15 residues. CDR3 in amino acids: CASSLTGQVNTEAFF. The DNA of the CDR3 is TGTGCCAGCAGCTTAACGGGACAGGTGAACACTGAAGCTTTCTTT. Together with reference TRBV7-3 and TRBJ1-1, the CDR3 gives the full variable domain: GAGVSQTPSNKVTEKGKYVELRCDPISGHTALYWYRQSLGQGPEFLIYFQGTGAADDSGLPNDRFFAVRPEGSVSTLKIQRTERGDSAVYLCASSLTGQVNTEAFFGQGTRLTVV.

This chain connects TRBV5-1 to TRBJ1-1, with D unclear. This CDR3 is 17 amino acids long. V was clipped by 7 bases and J by 1 base, with 23 bases between them. Looked up from germline, CDR1 is SGHRS and CDR2 is YFSETQ. For the CDR3, the DNA is TGCGCCAGCTCCATCGTCTCCCCTACGGCATCGAACACTGAAGCTTTCTTT. Residues: CASSIVSPTASNTEAFF. The full variable domain, its missing parts supplied by reference TRBV5-1 and TRBJ1-1, is KAGVTQTPRYLIKTRGQQVTLSCSPISGHRSVSWYQQTPGQGLQFLFEYFSETQRNKGNFPGRFSGRQFSNSRSEMNVSTLELGDSALYLCASSIVSPTASNTEAFFGQGTRLTVV.

The CDR3 region is CASSSGGQEHYGYTF. CDR3 nucleotides: TGCGCCAGCAGCTCCGGGGGGCAGGAACACTATGGCTACACCTTC. This rearrangement joins TRBV5-1 to TRBJ1-2, with D perhaps TRBD1 (6 bases). The CDR3 extends over 15 amino acids. Germline V CDR1 and CDR2: SGHRS, YFSETQ. V was cut by 3 bases and J by 3 bases, with 15 bases left in between.

This sequence joins TRBV5-4 and TRBJ1-1; no clear D gene. Deletions cut 0 bases from V and 7 bases from J, with 7 bases between. CDR3 length: 12 residues. CDR1 is SGHNT, CDR2 YYREEE, per germline (reference sequence). The chain's CDR3 is CASSLDKFEAFF. The DNA for the CDR3 is TGTGCCAGCAGCTTGGACAAGTTTGAAGCTTTCTTT.

This chain uses TRBV6-1 with TRBJ1-5; 8 bases map to TRBD1. J lost 7 bases, V lost 4 bases, and 6 bases had no gene match. The germline CDR1 and CDR2 sequences are MNHNS and SASEGT. The CDR3 covers 14 residues. The CDR3 coding sequence is TGTGCCAGCAGTGTCAGGGGGCTAGGACAGCCCCAGCATTTT. Protein: CASSVRGLGQPQHF.

The chain links TRBV19 to TRBJ2-1; D perhaps matches TRBD2 (6 bases). The V end was cut by 3 bases, the J end by 9 bases, with 9 bases between. The V gene's germline CDR1 is LNHDA and CDR2 SQIVND (reference sequence). CDR3 length equals 12 residues. The CDR3 DNA reads TGTGCCAGTAGTATCGGGAGAGGTGAGCAGTTCTTC. Translation: CASSIGRGEQFF.